These T cell receptor beta chains were read from a single sample in a study of T-cell reconstitution after alpha-beta-depleted transplantation in children. TCRdb analysed the PCR reads with MiXCR anew, one entry per CDR3 protein. The sample holds about 170,000 distinct CDR3 sequences, around 10% seen once. Source: PBMCs, taken before TCRalphabeta/CD19-depleted stem cell transplant. The receptors derive from a boy younger than 10 with acute myeloid leukemia, due to receive a stem cell transplant. The CDR3 runs from the conserved cysteine through the conserved F or W. Each record gives: clone size, V gene, J gene, D gene, CDR3 DNA, CDR3 protein. A D gene is named only where the DNA matches it firmly. Where a row states a size, it is once, few, many or the class of an expanded clone; other rows omit it.

abundance: .; v_gene: TRBV28; j_gene: TRBJ2-1; d_gene: TRBD2; CDR3nt: TGTGCCAGCAGTTTTTTTTCCCCGAGGAACCCCGGGACTAGATTACTCTACAATGAGCAGTTCTTC; CDR3aa: CASSFFSPRNPGTRLLYNEQFF
abundance: many; v_gene: TRBV3-1; j_gene: TRBJ2-1; d_gene: .; CDR3nt: TGTGCCAGCACCTCTAGTCGCGACAATGAGCAGTTCTTC; CDR3aa: CASTSSRDNEQFF
abundance: many; v_gene: TRBV7-2; j_gene: TRBJ2-5; d_gene: .; CDR3nt: TGTGCCAGCAGCCTAACATCCGGGGGAAAAGAGACCCAGTACTTC; CDR3aa: CASSLTSGGKETQYF
abundance: many; v_gene: TRBV5-1; j_gene: TRBJ2-7; d_gene: TRBD2; CDR3nt: TGCGCCAGCAGCTCGGGAGGGCCTTTCCGAGAGCAGTACTTC; CDR3aa: CASSSGGPFREQYF
abundance: many; v_gene: TRBV7-7; j_gene: TRBJ2-3; d_gene: TRBD1; CDR3nt: TGTGCTAGCAGCTCGGGACAGGGGGCGGATACGCAGTATTTT; CDR3aa: CASSSGQGADTQYF
abundance: many; v_gene: TRBV5-1; j_gene: TRBJ2-3; d_gene: .; CDR3nt: TGCGCCAGCACCCAGGCGCTCACAGATACGCAGTATTTT; CDR3aa: CASTQALTDTQYF
abundance: medium-sized; v_gene: TRBV12-3/TRBV12-4; j_gene: TRBJ2-1; d_gene: .; CDR3nt: TGTGCCAGCAGTCGCGGAGTGGGTGAGCAGTTCTTC; CDR3aa: CASSRGVGEQFF
abundance: many; v_gene: TRBV7-6; j_gene: TRBJ2-3; d_gene: .; CDR3nt: TGTGCCAGCAGCTTAGCCGCATCCAAGAGCACAGATACGCAGTATTTT; CDR3aa: CASSLAASKSTDTQYF
abundance: many; v_gene: TRBV7-8; j_gene: TRBJ2-2; d_gene: TRBD1; CDR3nt: TGTGCCAGCAGCTTTACCAAACACAGGGGATTCCCCACCGGGGAGCTGTTTTTT; CDR3aa: CASSFTKHRGFPTGELFF
abundance: many; v_gene: TRBV10-2; j_gene: TRBJ1-2; d_gene: .; CDR3nt: TGCGCCAGCAGTCAGGACTATGGCTACACCTTC; CDR3aa: CASSQDYGYTF
abundance: .; v_gene: TRBV11-2; j_gene: TRBJ2-5; d_gene: .; CDR3nt: TGTGCCAGCAGCTTAGAAGCGTATCAAGAGACCCAGTACTTC; CDR3aa: CASSLEAYQETQYF
abundance: many; v_gene: TRBV25-1; j_gene: TRBJ2-5; d_gene: .; CDR3nt: TGTGCCAGCAGTGTTAACATGGCTACCCAGTACTTC; CDR3aa: CASSVNMATQYF
abundance: many; v_gene: TRBV28; j_gene: TRBJ2-7; d_gene: .; CDR3nt: TGTGCCAGCAGTTTATCAGAACCCTACGAGCAGTACTTC; CDR3aa: CASSLSEPYEQYF
abundance: many; v_gene: TRBV5-1; j_gene: TRBJ2-3; d_gene: .; CDR3nt: TGCGCCAGCAGCGCGGACGGACCTAGCACAGATACGCAGTATTTT; CDR3aa: CASSADGPSTDTQYF
abundance: .; v_gene: TRBV2; j_gene: TRBJ1-1; d_gene: .; CDR3nt: TGTGCCGGAAGATTACAGACTTGGGACACTGAAGCTTTCTTT; CDR3aa: CAGRLQTWDTEAFF
abundance: many; v_gene: TRBV5-6; j_gene: TRBJ1-2; d_gene: .; CDR3nt: TGTGCCAGCAGCTTGGGTTCCCGGCAAGGCTACACCTTC; CDR3aa: CASSLGSRQGYTF
abundance: many; v_gene: TRBV6-4; j_gene: TRBJ2-6; d_gene: .; CDR3nt: TGTGCCAGCAGTGACAACTCTGGGGCCAACGTCCTGACTTTC; CDR3aa: CASSDNSGANVLTF
abundance: many; v_gene: TRBV29-1; j_gene: TRBJ2-5; d_gene: TRBD2; CDR3nt: TGCAGCGTTGAAGGGCTAGCGGAAGAGACCCAGTACTTC; CDR3aa: CSVEGLAEETQYF
abundance: many; v_gene: TRBV20-1; j_gene: TRBJ1-4; d_gene: .; CDR3nt: TGCAGTGCTAACAAGGCCAGCCCCAATGAAAAACTGTTTTTT; CDR3aa: CSANKASPNEKLFF
abundance: many; v_gene: TRBV20-1; j_gene: TRBJ1-6; d_gene: .; CDR3nt: TGCAGTGCTAGGAAGGACTTTTCATATAATTCACCCCTCCACTTT; CDR3aa: CSARKDFSYNSPLHF
abundance: many; v_gene: TRBV27; j_gene: TRBJ2-2; d_gene: .; CDR3nt: TGTGCCAGCAGTGGGCTAGCCCCTACCTCCGGGGAGCTGTTTTTT; CDR3aa: CASSGLAPTSGELFF
abundance: many; v_gene: TRBV6-5; j_gene: TRBJ1-1; d_gene: .; CDR3nt: TGTGCCAGCAGTTACTCGATTCTTGTGAACACTGAAGCTTTCTTT; CDR3aa: CASSYSILVNTEAFF
abundance: .; v_gene: TRBV11-2; j_gene: TRBJ2-3; d_gene: .; CDR3nt: TGTGCCAGCAGCTCGTCCAAGGGCACAGATACGCAGTATTTT; CDR3aa: CASSSSKGTDTQYF
abundance: many; v_gene: TRBV7-8; j_gene: TRBJ2-3; d_gene: .; CDR3nt: TGTGCCAGCAGCCTCCGAACTCGGGGAGGTGATACGCAGTATTTT; CDR3aa: CASSLRTRGGDTQYF
abundance: few; v_gene: TRBV7-8; j_gene: TRBJ2-1; d_gene: TRBD2; CDR3nt: TGTGCCAGCAGCCACCCGCGGGAGGGCATCTACAATGAGCAGTTCTTC; CDR3aa: CASSHPREGIYNEQFF
abundance: many; v_gene: TRBV20-1; j_gene: TRBJ2-3; d_gene: TRBD2; CDR3nt: TGCAGTGCTAGTCTTTGGGCGGGGGACACGCAGTATTTT; CDR3aa: CSASLWAGDTQYF
abundance: many; v_gene: TRBV20-1; j_gene: TRBJ2-3; d_gene: TRBD2; CDR3nt: TGCAGTGCTAGACTAGCGGGGGATACGCAGTATTTT; CDR3aa: CSARLAGDTQYF
abundance: .; v_gene: TRBV3-1; j_gene: TRBJ2-5; d_gene: TRBD2; CDR3nt: TGTGCCAGCAGCCAAGGGCGGGGGGGCGGAGAGACCCAGTACTTC; CDR3aa: CASSQGRGGGETQYF